One and the same sample provided the 12 T cell receptor beta chains below, sequenced in a study of blood T cells in healthy people across ages. It was with a sample-barcoded 5' primer and a J-beta primer mix that a second PCR of about 7 to 12 cycles was run. TCRdb reprocessed the 5' RACE reads via MiXCR and lists one record per CDR3 protein. The data contain about 1.4 million distinct CDR3 sequences, around 59% of them seen just once; the ten biggest clones take up approximately 7%. Sequenced material: blood. The receptors originated from a man younger than 30 in good health.

The V call is TRBV29-1, the J call TRBJ1-2, with D maybe TRBD1 (5 bases). CDR3 length: 13 residues. V was clipped by 4 bases and J by 8 bases, with 17 bases between them. The germline CDR1 and CDR2 sequences are SQVTM and ANQGSEA. CDR3 loop: CSVVDPGYPGYTF. CDR3 in DNA: TGCAGCGTTGTCGACCCAGGGTATCCCGGCTACACCTTC.

In its sample, this clonotype was seen a few times. The V gene is TRBV4-3, the J gene TRBJ1-2; 7 nucleotides match TRBD1. Germline lookup yields CDR1 LGHNA and CDR2 YSLEER. J was trimmed by 3 bases and V by 0 bases; bases with no gene match: 4. The CDR3 extends over 15 amino acids. The CDR3 reads CASSQDTGEDYGYTF. CDR3 nucleotide sequence: TGCGCCAGCAGCCAAGATACAGGGGAGGACTATGGCTACACCTTC.

V and J are TRBV20-1 and TRBJ1-3; D is unresolved. This CDR3 has 12 residues. V lost 3 bases and J 3 bases, leaving 6 bases between the germline ends. CDR1 is DFQATT and CDR2 is SNEGSKA in the germline V gene (reference sequence). The CDR3 loop reads CSAREVGNTIYF. The CDR3 DNA follows: TGCAGTGCTAGGGAGGTTGGAAACACCATATATTTT.

The rearrangement joins TRBV6-1 to TRBJ2-4, with TRBD1 matching over 7 bases. The end of the DNA aligns better with TRBJ2-7, so the J call may be wrong. Germline lookup yields CDR1 MNHNS and CDR2 SASEGT. The CDR3 contains 14 residues. In nucleotides, the CDR3 is TGTGCCAGCAGCTTCGGAGACAGGGTCGCCGAGCAGTACTTC. Translated: CASSFGDRVAEQYF.

This chain links TRBV13 with TRBJ2-4; either TRBD1 or TRBD2 may fit D (6 bases each). Germline CDR1 is PRHDT and CDR2 is FYEKMQ (reference sequence). This CDR3 contains 16 residues. Trimming shortened V by 5 bases and J by 0 bases, and 14 bases separated the two germline ends. The CDR3 nucleotides read TGTGCCAGCAGCCTGGGGAGGACAGAAGCCAAAAACATTCAGTACTTC. The encoded protein is CASSLGRTEAKNIQYF.

With regard to this clonotype: Since a much larger clone is just one base distant, this may be a read error. CDR3 in DNA: TGCAGTGCTAGGGCGAACTCCTACAATGAGCAGTTCTTC. Translated, it gives CSARANSYNEQFF. The chain joins TRBV20-1 to TRBJ2-1; D remains unclear. Deletions cut 3 bases from V and 0 bases from J, with 6 bases between. Germline V CDR1 and CDR2: DFQATT, SNEGSKA (reference sequence). This CDR3 comprises 13 residues.

This clonotype was picked up a small number of times. The J gene is TRBJ2-7, the V gene TRBV27; possibly TRBD1 or TRBD2 for D (5 bases each). The germline V gene has CDR1 MNHEY and CDR2 SMNVEV (reference sequence). The ends were cut back, 7 bases at V and 7 bases at J, with 14 bases in the middle. The CDR3 consists of 12 residues. CDR3 in amino acids: CASNGLGEEQYF. The CDR3 DNA sequence: TGTGCCAGCAACGGGTTGGGGGAAGAGCAGTACTTC.

The chain recombines TRBV6-6 with TRBJ2-1; D gene unclear. V lost 3 bases and J 12 bases, leaving 9 bases between the germline ends. CDR3 length equals 11 residues. Germline V gene sequence: CDR1 MNHNY, CDR2 SVGAGI (reference sequence). The CDR3 protein is CASSYSFLQFF. The CDR3 DNA reads TGTGCCAGCAGTTATAGCTTTTTGCAGTTCTTC.

This clonotype occurred a few times. The V call is TRBV6-5, the J call TRBJ2-4; D remains unclear. V lost 5 bases, J lost 2 bases, and 7 bases lay in between. Looked up from germline, CDR1 is MNHEY and CDR2 is SVGAGI. The CDR3 spans 13 residues. The CDR3 coding sequence is TGTGCCAGCAGTGTTGGGCCCAAAAACATTCAGTACTTC. Residues: CASSVGPKNIQYF.

The V call is TRBV29-1, the J call TRBJ2-5; 9 nucleotides align to TRBD1. This CDR3 contains 14 residues. The trim removed 6 bases at V and 5 bases at J, leaving 10 bases unmatched. The germline CDR1 and CDR2 sequences are SQVTM and ANQGSEA. Written as DNA, the CDR3 is TGCAGCGTGTCGGACAGGGGAGTTTTGGAGACCCAGTACTTC. Translated: CSVSDRGVLETQYF.

This clonotype was detected a few times. The rearrangement joins TRBV6-1 to TRBJ2-3; D not resolved. The CDR3 is 13 amino acids. V dropped 4 bases and J dropped 2 bases, with 7 bases sitting between them. The germline gives CDR1 MNHNS, CDR2 SASEGT. The CDR3 DNA is TGTGCCAGCAGTGGACGATACACAGATACGCAGTATTTT. Translating it yields CASSGRYTDTQYF.

The chain recombines TRBV28 with TRBJ1-5, with TRBD1 matching over 7 bases. Germline trimming cut 10 bases from V and 5 bases from J; bases unmatched to any gene: 8. Germline V gene data show CDR1 as MDHEN and CDR2 as SYDVKM. The CDR3 length is 13 residues. The CDR3 region has the DNA TGTGCCACCTGTGTACAGGGGCATCAGCCCCAGCATTTT. It codes for CATCVQGHQPQHF.